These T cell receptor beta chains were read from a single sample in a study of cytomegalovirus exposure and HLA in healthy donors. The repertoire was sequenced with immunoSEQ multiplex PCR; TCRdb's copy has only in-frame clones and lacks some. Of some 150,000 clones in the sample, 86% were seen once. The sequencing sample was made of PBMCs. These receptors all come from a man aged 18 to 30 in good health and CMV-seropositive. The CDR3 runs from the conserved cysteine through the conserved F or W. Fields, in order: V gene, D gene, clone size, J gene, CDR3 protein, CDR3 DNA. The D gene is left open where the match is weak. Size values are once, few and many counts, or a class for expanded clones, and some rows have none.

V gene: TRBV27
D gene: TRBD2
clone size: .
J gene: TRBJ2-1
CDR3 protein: CASRIPSGPYNEQFF
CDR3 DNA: TGTGCCAGCAGGATCCCTAGCGGCCCGTACAATGAGCAGTTCTTC

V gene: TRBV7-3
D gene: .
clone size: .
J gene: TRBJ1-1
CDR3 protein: CASSPAQGMNTEAFF
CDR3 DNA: TGTGCCAGCAGCCCCGCCCAGGGTATGAACACTGAAGCTTTCTTT

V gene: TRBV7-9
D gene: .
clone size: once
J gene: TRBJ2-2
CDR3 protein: CASSLASGRANTGELFF
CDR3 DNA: TGTGCCAGCAGCTTAGCCTCGGGCAGGGCGAACACCGGGGAGCTGTTTTTT

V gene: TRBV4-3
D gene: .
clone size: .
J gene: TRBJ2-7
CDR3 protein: CASSPDSSTYEQYF
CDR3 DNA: TGCGCCAGCAGTCCCGACTCCTCCACCTACGAGCAGTACTTC

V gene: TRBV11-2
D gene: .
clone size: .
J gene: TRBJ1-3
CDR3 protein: CASSRGIHSGNTIYF
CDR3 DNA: TGTGCCAGCAGCCGCGGGATTCACTCTGGAAACACCATATATTTT

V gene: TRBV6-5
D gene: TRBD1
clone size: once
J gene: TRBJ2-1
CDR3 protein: CASSRDRGRYNEQFF
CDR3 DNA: TGTGCCAGCAGTCGTGACAGGGGGCGGTACAATGAGCAGTTCTTC

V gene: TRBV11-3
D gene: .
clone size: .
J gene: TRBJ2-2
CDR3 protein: CASSQGTPRNTGELFF
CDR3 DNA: TGTGCCAGCAGCCAGGGTACACCTAGGAACACCGGGGAGCTGTTTTTT

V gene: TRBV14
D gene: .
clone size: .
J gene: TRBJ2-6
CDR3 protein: CASSLRGPSGANVLTF
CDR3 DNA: TGTGCCAGCAGCCTCAGGGGACCCTCTGGGGCCAACGTCCTGACTTTC

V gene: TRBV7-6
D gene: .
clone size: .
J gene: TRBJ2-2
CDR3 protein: CASSFSLEANGELFF
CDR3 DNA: TGTGCCAGCAGCTTTTCTTTAGAGGCGAACGGGGAGCTGTTTTTT

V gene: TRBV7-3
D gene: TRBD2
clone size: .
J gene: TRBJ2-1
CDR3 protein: CASSLWGEGPHEQFF
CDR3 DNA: TGTGCCAGCAGCTTATGGGGGGAGGGCCCCCATGAGCAGTTCTTC

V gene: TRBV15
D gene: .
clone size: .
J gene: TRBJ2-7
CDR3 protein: CATSTAGPYEQYF
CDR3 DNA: TGTGCCACCAGCACCGCGGGGCCCTACGAGCAGTACTTC

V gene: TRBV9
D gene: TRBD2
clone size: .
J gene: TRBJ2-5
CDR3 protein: CASSAGLAVKETQYF
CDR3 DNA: TGTGCCAGCAGCGCCGGACTAGCGGTTAAAGAGACCCAGTACTTC

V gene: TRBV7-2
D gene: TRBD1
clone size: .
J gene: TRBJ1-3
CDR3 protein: CASSTTGTGASGNTIYF
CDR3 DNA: TGTGCCAGCAGTACCACCGGGACAGGGGCCTCTGGAAACACCATATATTTT

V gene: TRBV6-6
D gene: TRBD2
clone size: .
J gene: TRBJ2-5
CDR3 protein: CASSWGLAGGEETQYF
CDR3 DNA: TGTGCCAGCAGTTGGGGACTAGCGGGGGGAGAAGAGACCCAGTACTTC

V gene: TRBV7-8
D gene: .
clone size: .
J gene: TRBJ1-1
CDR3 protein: CASSLETGLPGEAFF
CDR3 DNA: TGTGCCAGCAGCTTAGAGACAGGCCTGCCGGGGGAAGCTTTCTTT

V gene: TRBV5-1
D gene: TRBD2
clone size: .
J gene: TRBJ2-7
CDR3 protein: CASSGGLAPVGPEQYF
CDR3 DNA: TGCGCCAGCAGCGGGGGACTAGCGCCCGTCGGACCCGAGCAGTACTTC

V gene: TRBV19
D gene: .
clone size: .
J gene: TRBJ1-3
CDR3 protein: CASSTGQNSGNTIYF
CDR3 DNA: TGTGCCAGTAGTACCGGACAGAATTCTGGAAACACCATATATTTT

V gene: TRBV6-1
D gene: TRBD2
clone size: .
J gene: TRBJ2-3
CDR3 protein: CASTDRPAGGIVADTQYF
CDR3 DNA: TGTGCCAGCACTGACCGCCCAGCGGGGGGTATTGTTGCAGATACGCAGTATTTT

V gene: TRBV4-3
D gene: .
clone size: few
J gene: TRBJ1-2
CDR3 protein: CASSQDRGTAAYYGYTF
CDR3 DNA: TGCGCCAGCAGCCAAGATCGAGGCACCGCTGCATACTATGGCTACACCTTC

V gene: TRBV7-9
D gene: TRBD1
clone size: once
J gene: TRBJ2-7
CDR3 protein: CASSFRGQGAYEQYF
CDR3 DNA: TGTGCCAGCAGCTTCCGAGGCCAGGGGGCCTACGAGCAGTACTTC

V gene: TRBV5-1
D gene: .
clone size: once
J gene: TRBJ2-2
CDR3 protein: CASSLGELNTGELFF
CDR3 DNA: TGCGCCAGCAGCTTGGGGGAGTTGAACACCGGGGAGCTGTTTTTT

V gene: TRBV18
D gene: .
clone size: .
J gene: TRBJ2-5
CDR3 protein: CASSPRQEETQYF
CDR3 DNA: TGTGCCAGCTCACCACGACAGGAAGAGACCCAGTACTTC

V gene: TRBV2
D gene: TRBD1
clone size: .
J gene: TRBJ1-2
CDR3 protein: CASSFISETGMDGYTF
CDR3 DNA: TGTGCCAGCAGCTTTATCAGCGAGACAGGGATGGATGGCTACACCTTC

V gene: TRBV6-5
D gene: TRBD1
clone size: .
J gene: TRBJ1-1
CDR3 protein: CASSPGQQNTEAFF
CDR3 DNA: TGTGCCAGCAGTCCGGGACAGCAGAACACTGAAGCTTTCTTT

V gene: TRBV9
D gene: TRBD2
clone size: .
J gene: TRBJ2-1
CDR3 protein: CASSDRLAHNEQFF
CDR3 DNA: TGTGCCAGCAGCGACCGACTAGCGCACAATGAGCAGTTCTTC

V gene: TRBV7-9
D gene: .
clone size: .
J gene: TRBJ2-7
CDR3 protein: CASSPPSAYEQYF
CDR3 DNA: TGTGCCAGCAGCCCCCCCTCGGCCTACGAGCAGTACTTC

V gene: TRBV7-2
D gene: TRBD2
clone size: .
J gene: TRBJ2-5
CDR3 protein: CASSRSGNQETQYF
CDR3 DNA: TGTGCCAGCAGCCGGAGCGGGAACCAAGAGACCCAGTACTTC

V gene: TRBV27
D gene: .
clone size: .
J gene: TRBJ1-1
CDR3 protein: CASSLAITGTRNTEAFF
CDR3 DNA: TGTGCCAGCAGCCTAGCCATTACCGGGACACGGAACACTGAAGCTTTCTTT

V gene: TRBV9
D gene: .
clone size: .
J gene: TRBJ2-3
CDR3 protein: CASSVAGDTQYF
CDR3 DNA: TGTGCCAGCAGCGTAGCGGGAGATACGCAGTATTTT

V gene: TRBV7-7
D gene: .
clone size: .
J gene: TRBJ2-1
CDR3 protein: CASSFSLGSGEQFF
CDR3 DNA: TGTGCCAGCAGCTTTTCACTAGGCTCCGGAGAGCAGTTCTTC

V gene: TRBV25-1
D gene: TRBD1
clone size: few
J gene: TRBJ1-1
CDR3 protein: CASSDIDRAGEAFF
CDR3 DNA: TGTGCCAGCAGTGATATTGACAGGGCAGGTGAAGCTTTCTTT

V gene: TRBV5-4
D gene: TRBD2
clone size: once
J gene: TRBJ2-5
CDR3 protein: CASSPGAGMTKKETQYF
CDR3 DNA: TGTGCCAGCAGCCCGGGAGCGGGAATGACAAAAAAAGAGACCCAGTACTTC

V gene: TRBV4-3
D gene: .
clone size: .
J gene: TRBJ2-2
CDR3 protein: CASSQVSDTRVTGELFF
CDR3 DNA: TGCGCCAGCAGCCAAGTGTCGGACACTCGAGTCACCGGGGAGCTGTTTTTT

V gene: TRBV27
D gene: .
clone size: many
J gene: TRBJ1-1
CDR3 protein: CASGPSQGLNTEAFF
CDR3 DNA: TGTGCCAGCGGACCTTCACAGGGCTTGAACACTGAAGCTTTCTTT

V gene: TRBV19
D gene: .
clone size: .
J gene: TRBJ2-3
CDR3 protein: CASSVGWKGSTDTQYF
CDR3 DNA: TGTGCCAGTAGTGTGGGTTGGAAGGGGTCCACAGATACGCAGTATTTT

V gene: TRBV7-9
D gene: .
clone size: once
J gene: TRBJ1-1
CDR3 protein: CASSLALTGDLDTEAFF
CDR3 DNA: TGTGCCAGCAGCTTAGCGTTAACGGGTGATCTAGACACTGAAGCTTTCTTT

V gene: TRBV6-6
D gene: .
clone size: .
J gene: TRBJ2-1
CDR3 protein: CASTVKEGYNEQFF
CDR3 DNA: TGTGCCAGCACCGTTAAGGAGGGTTACAATGAGCAGTTCTTC

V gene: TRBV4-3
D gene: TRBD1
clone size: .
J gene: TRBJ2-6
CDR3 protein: CASSQDRDRGGSGANVLTF
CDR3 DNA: TGCGCCAGCAGCCAAGACCGGGACAGGGGAGGGTCTGGGGCCAACGTCCTGACTTTC

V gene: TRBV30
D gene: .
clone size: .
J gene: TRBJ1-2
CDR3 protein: CALRGYTF
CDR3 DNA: TGTGCCCTCCGGGGCTACACCTTC

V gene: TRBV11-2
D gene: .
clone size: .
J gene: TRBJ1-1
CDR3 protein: CASSLVRVGRTEAFF
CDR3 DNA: TGTGCCAGCAGCTTAGTCAGGGTTGGTAGGACTGAAGCTTTCTTT

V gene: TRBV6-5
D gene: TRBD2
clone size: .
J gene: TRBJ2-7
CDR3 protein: CASSPGGGYPYEQYF
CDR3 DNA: TGTGCCAGCAGTCCGGGGGGAGGCTATCCCTACGAGCAGTACTTC

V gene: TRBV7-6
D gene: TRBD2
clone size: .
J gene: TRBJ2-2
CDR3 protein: CASSLGAGVTGELFF
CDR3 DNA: TGTGCCAGCAGCTTAGGGGCGGGGGTTACCGGGGAGCTGTTTTTT

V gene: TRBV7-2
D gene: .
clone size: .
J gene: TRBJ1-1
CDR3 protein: CASSPGPLDIGGAFF
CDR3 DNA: TGTGCCAGCAGCCCGGGCCCCTTGGACATTGGGGGGGCTTTCTTT

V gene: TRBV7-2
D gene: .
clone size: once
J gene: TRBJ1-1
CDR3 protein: CASSLRARHTEAFF
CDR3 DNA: TGTGCCAGCAGCTTGAGGGCACGGCACACTGAAGCTTTCTTT

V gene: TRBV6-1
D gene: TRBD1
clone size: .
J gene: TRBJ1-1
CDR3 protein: CASSPQLTGEVEAFF
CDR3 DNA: TGTGCCAGCAGTCCCCAATTGACAGGGGAAGTGGAAGCTTTCTTT

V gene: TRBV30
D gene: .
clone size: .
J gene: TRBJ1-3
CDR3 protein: CAWGWGNTIYF
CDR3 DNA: TGTGCCTGGGGCTGGGGAAACACCATATATTTT

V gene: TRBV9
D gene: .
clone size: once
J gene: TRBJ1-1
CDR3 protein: CASSVAVGGTEAFF
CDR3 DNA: TGTGCCAGCAGCGTAGCTGTGGGGGGCACTGAAGCTTTCTTT

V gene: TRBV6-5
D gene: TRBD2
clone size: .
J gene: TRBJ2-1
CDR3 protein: CASNLGGLAVQFF
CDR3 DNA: TGTGCCAGCAACCTGGGGGGACTAGCGGTACAGTTCTTC

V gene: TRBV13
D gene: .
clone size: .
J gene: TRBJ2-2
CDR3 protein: CASSLWAGGELFF
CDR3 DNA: TGTGCCAGCAGCTTGTGGGCGGGCGGGGAGCTGTTTTTT

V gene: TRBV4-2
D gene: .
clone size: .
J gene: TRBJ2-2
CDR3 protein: CASSQDAASNTGELFF
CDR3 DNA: TGTGCCAGCAGCCAAGACGCGGCCAGTAACACCGGGGAGCTGTTTTTT

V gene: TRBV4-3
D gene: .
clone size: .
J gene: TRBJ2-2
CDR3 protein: CASSQDWWAGRTGELFF
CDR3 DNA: TGCGCCAGCAGCCAAGATTGGTGGGCGGGACGGACCGGGGAGCTGTTTTTT

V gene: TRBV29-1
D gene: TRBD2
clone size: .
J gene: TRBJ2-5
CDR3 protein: CSVVRGGIGETQYF
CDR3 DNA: TGCAGCGTTGTCCGGGGGGGGATCGGAGAGACCCAGTACTTC

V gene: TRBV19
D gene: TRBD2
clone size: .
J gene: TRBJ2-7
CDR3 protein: CASRPSGGYEQYF
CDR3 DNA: TGTGCCAGTAGGCCTAGCGGGGGCTACGAGCAGTACTTC

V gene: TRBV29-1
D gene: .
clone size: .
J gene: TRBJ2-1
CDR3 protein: CSGTQSSYNEQFF
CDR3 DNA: TGCAGCGGGACTCAGAGCTCCTACAATGAGCAGTTCTTC

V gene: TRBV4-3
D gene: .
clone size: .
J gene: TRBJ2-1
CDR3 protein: CASSLRTEQFF
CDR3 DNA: TGCGCCAGCAGCCTTAGGACAGAGCAGTTCTTC

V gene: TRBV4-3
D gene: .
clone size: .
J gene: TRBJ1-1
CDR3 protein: CASSQEARPNTEAFF
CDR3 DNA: TGCGCCAGCAGCCAAGAGGCCCGTCCTAACACTGAAGCTTTCTTT

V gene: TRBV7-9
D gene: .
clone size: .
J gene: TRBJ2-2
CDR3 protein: CASPLGELFF
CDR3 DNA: TGTGCCAGCCCCCTGGGGGAGCTGTTTTTT

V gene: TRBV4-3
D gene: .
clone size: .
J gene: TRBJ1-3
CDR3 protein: CASSLLPHDSLSGNTIYF
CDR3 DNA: TGCGCCAGCAGCCTCCTCCCACACGACAGCCTCTCTGGAAACACCATATATTTT

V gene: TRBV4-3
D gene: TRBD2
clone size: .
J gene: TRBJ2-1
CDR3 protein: CASSQDRASGGPYNEQFF
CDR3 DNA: TGCGCCAGCAGCCAAGATAGGGCTAGCGGGGGACCTTACAATGAGCAGTTCTTC